This is a list of T cell receptor beta chains from one sample in a study of T cell responses to AZD1222 COVID-19 vaccine. Some clones are missing from TCRdb's copy, which holds only in-frame ones; the method was immunoSEQ multiplex PCR. Here the sample spans approximately 150,000 clones, 85% to 90% being singletons. The sample here was peripheral blood, taken on day 0 of AZD1222 vaccination. The source is an adult in good health. Both conserved end residues are part of each CDR3. A D gene is named only where the DNA matches it firmly. Expanded clones are given a class, and other clones once, few, many or no size at all.

d_gene: TRBD1
j_gene: TRBJ1-2
abundance: .
v_gene: TRBV15
CDR3nt: TGTGCCACCAGCAAGGGGACAGGGGCTGGCTACACCTTC
CDR3aa: CATSKGTGAGYTF

d_gene: .
j_gene: TRBJ1-3
abundance: .
v_gene: TRBV21-1
CDR3nt: TGTGCCAGCACCGAAGAAGACGGACAGGGGGCCCGACGTTCTGGAAACACCATATATTTT
CDR3aa: CASTEEDGQGARRSGNTIYF

d_gene: TRBD1
j_gene: TRBJ1-2
abundance: few
v_gene: TRBV5-4
CDR3nt: TGTGCCAGCAGCTCCGGGCAGGGGGCCCGTGGCTACACCTTC
CDR3aa: CASSSGQGARGYTF

d_gene: .
j_gene: TRBJ1-5
abundance: once
v_gene: TRBV28
CDR3nt: TGTGCCAGCAGTTTGGAACAGGGTTGGCAGCCCCAGCATTTT
CDR3aa: CASSLEQGWQPQHF

d_gene: .
j_gene: TRBJ1-2
abundance: .
v_gene: TRBV29-1
CDR3nt: TGCAGCGTTGAATCATTCTATGGCTACACCTTC
CDR3aa: CSVESFYGYTF

d_gene: .
j_gene: TRBJ1-1
abundance: .
v_gene: TRBV7-9
CDR3nt: TGTGCCAGCAGCTATAGGGGGGGAGCCAGGGATATGAACACTGAAGCTTTCTTT
CDR3aa: CASSYRGGARDMNTEAFF

d_gene: .
j_gene: TRBJ1-5
abundance: once
v_gene: TRBV27
CDR3nt: TGTGCCAGCAGTTTACGAGGCAGGCCTAATCAGCCCCAGCATTTT
CDR3aa: CASSLRGRPNQPQHF

d_gene: TRBD1
j_gene: TRBJ1-5
abundance: once
v_gene: TRBV7-2
CDR3nt: TGTGCCAGCAGCCCCCGGGACAGCTGGGTTAGCAATCAGCCCCAGCATTTT
CDR3aa: CASSPRDSWVSNQPQHF

d_gene: TRBD2
j_gene: TRBJ2-7
abundance: .
v_gene: TRBV19
CDR3nt: TGTGCCAGTAGCAACTCCCAAGCGGGGATATCCTACGAGCAGTACTTC
CDR3aa: CASSNSQAGISYEQYF

d_gene: .
j_gene: TRBJ1-5
abundance: .
v_gene: TRBV4-1
CDR3nt: TGCGCCAGCAGCCCCCGTTGGGGGCAGCCCCAGCATTTT
CDR3aa: CASSPRWGQPQHF

d_gene: TRBD1
j_gene: TRBJ1-5
abundance: .
v_gene: TRBV19
CDR3nt: TGTGCCAGTAGTATTTCTACAGGGGGCAATCAGCCCCAGCATTTT
CDR3aa: CASSISTGGNQPQHF

d_gene: TRBD2
j_gene: TRBJ2-5
abundance: .
v_gene: TRBV7-2
CDR3nt: TGTGCCAGCAGCTTAGCGGGGACTAGCGGGGAGACCCAGTACTTC
CDR3aa: CASSLAGTSGETQYF

d_gene: .
j_gene: TRBJ1-1
abundance: .
v_gene: TRBV11-1
CDR3nt: TGTGCCAGCAGCTTAGAGCGCTCTGAAGCTTTCTTT
CDR3aa: CASSLERSEAFF

d_gene: TRBD2
j_gene: TRBJ2-3
abundance: .
v_gene: TRBV4-1
CDR3nt: TGCGCCAGCAGCCAAAACCCCTCAGCGGGAGGAACAGATACGCAGTATTTT
CDR3aa: CASSQNPSAGGTDTQYF

d_gene: TRBD1
j_gene: TRBJ1-5
abundance: .
v_gene: TRBV3-1/TRBV3-2
CDR3nt: TGTGCCAGCAGCCAAGTGTGGGGTCACGACAGGGATGGTCAGCCCCAGCATTTT
CDR3aa: CASSQVWGHDRDGQPQHF

d_gene: .
j_gene: TRBJ1-6
abundance: .
v_gene: TRBV15
CDR3nt: TGTGCCACCAGCGGGGTTACGGTTAATTCACCCCTCCACTTT
CDR3aa: CATSGVTVNSPLHF

d_gene: .
j_gene: TRBJ1-3
abundance: .
v_gene: TRBV7-6
CDR3nt: TGTGCCAGCAGCTTAGCAGTCGGAACCTCTGGAAACACCATATATTTT
CDR3aa: CASSLAVGTSGNTIYF

d_gene: .
j_gene: TRBJ2-3
abundance: .
v_gene: TRBV4-1
CDR3nt: TGCGCCAGCAGCCAAGATAAGATCACAGATACGCAGTATTTT
CDR3aa: CASSQDKITDTQYF

d_gene: .
j_gene: TRBJ1-5
abundance: .
v_gene: TRBV19
CDR3nt: TGTGCCAGTAGTATATCTCCAGGGAAGGGCAATCAGCCCCAGCATTTT
CDR3aa: CASSISPGKGNQPQHF

d_gene: .
j_gene: TRBJ1-5
abundance: .
v_gene: TRBV2
CDR3nt: TGTGCCAGCAGGAGTACTAATCAGCCCCAGCATTTT
CDR3aa: CASRSTNQPQHF

d_gene: .
j_gene: TRBJ2-4
abundance: .
v_gene: TRBV30
CDR3nt: TGTGCCTGGAGTGGAGCTCGACAGGTGCTCAGAAACATTCAGTACTTC
CDR3aa: CAWSGARQVLRNIQYF

d_gene: TRBD2
j_gene: TRBJ2-7
abundance: .
v_gene: TRBV6-5
CDR3nt: TGTGCCAGCAGTTACTCTCGGGGGGTCGAGCAGTACTTC
CDR3aa: CASSYSRGVEQYF

d_gene: TRBD2
j_gene: TRBJ2-7
abundance: few
v_gene: TRBV11-2
CDR3nt: TGTGCCAGCAGCCGATCGCTAGCGGAGGTACGGGAGCAGTACTTC
CDR3aa: CASSRSLAEVREQYF